The present TCR beta chain was sequenced within a study of shared clonotypes between healthy human individuals. Study outcomes and limitations: Clonotypes that were shared across a few donors made up around 5.5% of naive CD4 clonotypes. All-four-donor shared clonotypes had higher generation probabilities than non-shared clonotypes did.

Germline CDR1 and CDR2: WNHNN and SYGVQD (reference sequence). The CDR3 consists of 15 residues. V shed 7 bases, J shed 1 base, and the junction held 8 bases outside the gene matches. Assay: immunoSEQ multiplex PCR; the TCRdb copy retains only in-frame clones and omits some. The sample contains over a million clones, around 75% of which appear only once. Only one count was recorded for this clone. Its cognate antigen is unknown. The sequencing sample was made of memory CD4+ T cells sorted from blood. Described subset: CD45RA-negative fraction. The chain carries TRBV10-1 and TRBJ1-1; TRBD1 matches at 8 bases. The receptor was derived from a man in his late teens or twenties in good health. CDR3 DNA sequence: TGCGCCAGCACATACAGACAGGGGAGGAACACTGAAGCTTTCTTT. Translated, it gives CASTYRQGRNTEAFF.